Described below is a single T cell receptor (beta chain) sequence and its context. Its antigen is not known. The sample belongs to a study of shared clonotypes between healthy human individuals. General study results and limits: Sampling covered blood only; tissue repertoires likely differ.

Samples underwent the assay at deep level. Genomic DNA (from each subset) was split evenly across several immunoSEQ plates. Original methodology: ImmunoSEQ sequences covered only the junction and lacked quality scores; filtering therefore differed. Only in-frame clones appear in the TCRdb table, and some are missing; sequencing was by immunoSEQ multiplex PCR. V and J calls and clone size come straight from that table; D and trimming were deduced from the DNA. The table lists a few hundred thousand clones, roughly 84% of them singletons, with roughly 17% in the top ten. This CDR3 region has 15 residues. Germline V CDR1 and CDR2: MNHEY, SVGAGI. Trimming cost V 6 bases and J 1 base; bases outside gene matches: 7.

Sequencing was done on a sample of memory CD8+ T cells sorted from blood. The subset is: CD45RO+ cells pooled with CCR7-negative TemRA cells. The TCR sequence derives from a man aged 18-30 years in good health. The rearrangement joins TRBV6-5 to TRBJ2-5; TRBD2 agrees at 8 bases. In DNA form, the CDR3 reads TGTGCCAGCAGCCTTGCGGGAGGCTCCCAAGAGACCCAGTACTTC. As protein: CASSLAGGSQETQYF.